This TCR beta chain was sequenced for a study of CD8+ T cells in alopecia areata listed by TCRdb under 2018. Notes on the research overall: The study used high-throughput TCRbeta sequencing to examine T cell clonal expansion in alopecia areata, in both the C3H/HeJ mouse model and human patients. Scalp tissue and sorted CD4+ and CD8+ peripheral blood T cells from patchy and totalis/universalis alopecia areata patients and from healthy controls were covered by human TCRbeta sequencing. Clonality in the scalp was compared among normal scalp (n=4), patchy alopecia areata scalp (n=8), and alopecia totalis/universalis scalp (n=8). RNA was extracted with the PAXgene miRNA kit for fixed scalp, the miRNeasy kit for PBMCs, and the RNeasy kit for mouse skin. Amplification of TCRbeta CDR3 regions was done by immunoSEQ multiplex PCR using 35 Vbeta forward primers and 13 Jbeta reverse primers.

In regard to this clone: The antigen it recognizes is unknown. Per-nucleotide qualities are absent, and no much larger clonotype sits a single base away.

Broader findings and caveats from the paper: Resident alphabeta T cells in normal human skin are also sequenced, complicating scalp TCR repertoire analysis, unlike mouse skin dominated by gammadelta T cells. Shared TCR sequences between patients were less evident than in mice, which may be partly attributable to HLA diversity in the patient population. Lesional scalp, especially in alopecia totalis/universalis, showed higher clonality and more expanded CD8+ clones than normal scalp, suggesting antigenic drive.

The CDR3 starts with the cysteine, ends with the phenylalanine, and has 14 residues. Of all the DNA, just the CDR3 is kept, 42 bases in frame from base 1. From the germline V gene (reference sequence), CDR1 is GTSNPN and CDR2 is SVGIG. V and J are truncated by 5 bases and 1 base respectively, leaving an intervening sequence of 14 bases. Libraries were built with the immunoSEQ multiplex PCR assay. RNA was extracted from all samples and reverse transcribed into cDNA, which served as template for TCR sequencing. SuperScript III was used to make first-strand cDNA, primed with a 2:1 mix of oligo-dT and random hexamers. A synthetic immune receptor repertoire was used to assess amplification bias, and residual bias was removed computationally. On the authors' methods: Raw reads were preprocessed to remove errors, and CDR3 was defined according to IMGT conventions as the region from the conserved cysteine to phenylalanine. To get clonality, Shannon entropy was normalized by log2 of the number of productive unique TCRs and the result was subtracted from 1. CD4 or CD8 identity of scalp clones was inferred by cross-referencing scalp TCRbeta sequences with sorted blood CD4 and CD8 repertoires. TCRdb mirrors the immuneACCESS table, restricted to in-frame sequences. Some clones are absent from its copies; in checked studies, under half trace to an unresolved V gene, and the reason for the others is unknown. That table furnishes V, J and clone size, whereas the DNA furnished D and trimming. The sample includes 85,000 to 110,000 clones, with roughly 50% observed a single time. The top ten clonotypes cover about 8.8% of the sample.

PBMCs were isolated by density centrifugation and stained for CD3, CD4 and CD8, after which CD4+ and CD8+ T cells were sorted on a FACSAria. Unaffected controls provided scalp biopsies and blood samples. This TCR came from a human donor in good health. The V and J genes are TRBV30 and TRBJ1-1; too little of a D gene remains to name it. Sequencing input: CD4+ T cells sorted from blood. The DNA sequence is given as TGTGCCTGGGCGCCCCATCTACAGAACACTGAAGCTTTCTTT. This gives the protein CAWAPHLQNTEAFF.